This T cell receptor (beta chain) was sequenced for a study of OX40 agonist ivuxolimab in advanced cancers. In the study overall: Enrolled patients in dose escalation had cancers that were hepatocellular carcinoma, melanoma, renal cell or head and neck cancer. Points from the study as a whole: Partial responders receiving 0.1-3.0 mg/kg showed among the lowest clonal expansion.

A note on this clone: Its antigen remains unidentified. Other DNA sequences in this specimen translate into the identical CDR3.

Libraries were prepared by immunoSEQ multiplex PCR; TCRdb keeps only in-frame clonotypes and omits some of them. The top ten clones hold 0.79% of a sample with 85,000 to 100,000 clones, 70% to 90% of them seen once. Patients with autoimmune history or systemic immunosuppression were excluded. V gave up 2 bases and J gave up 3 bases; unmatched junction bases: 1. The germline V gene has CDR1 SGDLS and CDR2 YYNGEE. CDR3 size: 14 residues. The chain is built from TRBV9 and TRBJ2-5, with 10 bases fitting TRBD2. Sample: CD4+ or CD8+ T cells sorted from blood, taken in a trial of the OX40 agonist ivuxolimab. The TCR was taken from an adult with an advanced solid tumor such as melanoma, head and neck, liver or kidney cancer. In nucleotides, the CDR3 is TGTGCCAGCAGCGTTAGCGGGGGGAAAGAGACCCAGTACTTC. This gives the protein CASSVSGGKETQYF.